A selection of T cell receptor beta chains follows, all from one sample in a study of T cell repertoires in cytomegalovirus infection. The antigens for these receptors are not known. TCRdb used MiXCR to reprocess the reads, holding one entry per CDR3 protein. The sample records under 150,000 distinct CDR3 sequences, more than 20% being singletons. The sample taken for sequencing was PBMCs, sequenced either directly or after in vitro stimulation (not recorded which). These receptors were taken from a human donor in good health (CMV status not recorded). Some clones in this sample may be carry-over from other donors' samples. CDR3s include the opening cysteine and the closing phenylalanine or tryptophan. Fields, in order: clone size, D gene, J gene, V gene, CDR3 protein, CDR3 DNA. A D gene is named only where the DNA matches it firmly. For some rows the clone size is stated as once, few or many, or as a class when expanded; others skip it.

NA,TRBD2,TRBJ2-3,TRBV4-3,CASSQVSGRAPDTQYF,TGCGCCAGCAGCCAAGTCAGCGGGAGGGCCCCAGATACGCAGTATTTT
many,NA,TRBJ2-5,TRBV7-8,CASSLRLTEETQYF,TGTGCCAGCAGCTTAAGGTTAACGGAGGAGACCCAGTACTTC
NA,TRBD2,TRBJ2-3,TRBV7-9,CASSLGDGLAGDTQYF,TGTGCCAGCAGCCTTGGCGACGGGCTAGCGGGAGATACGCAGTATTTT
NA,NA,TRBJ1-3,TRBV20-1,CSAIGPPQVLQRGNTIYF,TGCAGTGCTATAGGCCCCCCCCAGGTACTCCAGCGAGGAAACACCATATATTTT
NA,NA,TRBJ2-7,TRBV7-2,CASSSRGRRLYEQYF,TGTGCCAGCAGCTCCCGTGGGAGGCGGCTCTACGAGCAGTACTTC
NA,NA,TRBJ1-4,TRBV5-5,CASSLGGSEKLFF,TGTGCCAGCAGCTTGGGCGGGTCAGAAAAACTGTTTTTT
few,TRBD2,TRBJ2-5,TRBV10-3,CAISQAGETQYF,TGTGCCATCAGTCAAGCGGGGGAGACCCAGTACTTC
NA,NA,TRBJ1-2,TRBV12-3/TRBV12-4,CASSLARGGGYTF,TGTGCCAGCAGTTTAGCCAGGGGAGGTGGCTACACCTTC
NA,NA,TRBJ2-1,TRBV6-6,CASSYSTRDNEQFF,TGTGCCAGCAGTTATTCGACGAGAGACAATGAGCAGTTCTTC
few,NA,TRBJ1-6,TRBV4-1,CASSRILNRGRYSPLHF,TGCGCCAGCAGCCGAATCTTAAACAGAGGACGGTATTCACCCCTCCACTTT
NA,TRBD1,TRBJ2-5,TRBV5-1,CASRTRDRTYQETQYF,TGCGCCAGCAGAACCCGGGACAGGACCTACCAAGAGACCCAGTACTTC
NA,TRBD1,TRBJ2-5,TRBV20-1,CSALGQGKETQYF,TGCAGTGCCCTCGGACAGGGGAAAGAGACCCAGTACTTC
NA,NA,TRBJ1-2,TRBV5-6,CASGLKQGNYGYTF,TGTGCCAGCGGCCTAAAACAGGGCAACTATGGCTACACCTTC
few,NA,TRBJ2-1,TRBV5-1,CASSLREVNYNEQFF,TGCGCCAGCAGCTTGCGGGAAGTAAACTACAATGAGCAGTTCTTC
NA,TRBD1,TRBJ2-1,TRBV6-2/TRBV6-3,CASSTGTGLRNEQFF,TGTGCCAGCAGTACTGGGACAGGGTTGCGCAATGAGCAGTTCTTC
NA,NA,TRBJ2-2,TRBV7-2,CASSASNTGELFF,TGTGCCAGCAGCGCAAGCAACACCGGGGAGCTGTTTTTT
NA,NA,TRBJ2-1,TRBV19,CASSRSRGGSYNEQFF,TGTGCCAGTAGCCGAAGCCGAGGGGGCTCCTACAATGAGCAGTTCTTC
NA,NA,TRBJ1-1,TRBV11-2,CASSPWSFPEAFF,TGTGCCAGCAGCCCATGGTCCTTCCCTGAAGCTTTCTTT
many,NA,TRBJ2-1,TRBV7-8,CASSLGYFTTYNEQFF,TGTGCCAGCAGCTTAGGATACTTCACGACCTACAATGAGCAGTTCTTC
NA,TRBD1,TRBJ2-7,TRBV20-1,CRGDRSSYEQYF,TGCAGGGGGGACAGGAGCTCCTACGAGCAGTACTTC
NA,TRBD1,TRBJ1-1,TRBV29-1,CSVTPGQENTEAFF,TGCAGCGTTACCCCAGGACAGGAGAACACTGAAGCTTTCTTT
NA,NA,TRBJ2-1,TRBV7-9,CASSLGDYNEQFF,TGTGCCAGCAGCTTAGGGGATTACAATGAGCAGTTCTTC
few,NA,TRBJ1-5,TRBV7-4,CASSFTGSSNQPQHF,TGTGCCAGCAGCTTCACAGGGTCGAGCAATCAGCCCCAGCATTTT
NA,NA,TRBJ1-1,TRBV3-1,CASRSTGGPNTEAFF,TGTGCCAGCCGATCGACGGGGGGCCCTAACACTGAAGCTTTCTTT
NA,TRBD1,TRBJ2-5,TRBV30,CAWVNWQGEWETQYF,TGTGCCTGGGTTAATTGGCAGGGGGAGTGGGAGACCCAGTACTTC
many,NA,TRBJ2-1,TRBV7-9,CASSDPRSYNEQFF,TGTGCCAGCAGCGATCCGCGCTCCTACAATGAGCAGTTCTTC
NA,NA,TRBJ1-1,TRBV19,CASSKGDVAEAFF,TGTGCCAGTAGTAAGGGGGACGTGGCTGAAGCTTTCTTT
NA,TRBD1,TRBJ1-4,TRBV27,CASSYRTGIATNEKLFF,TGTGCCAGCAGTTACCGGACAGGGATTGCAACTAATGAAAAACTGTTTTTT
many,NA,TRBJ2-1,TRBV7-8,CASSLLLAGFNEQFF,TGTGCCAGCAGCTTATTACTAGCCGGGTTCAATGAGCAGTTCTTC
NA,NA,TRBJ2-5,TRBV20-1,CSARDGRDPQETQYF,TGCAGTGCTAGAGATGGGCGGGATCCTCAAGAGACCCAGTACTTC
many,TRBD1,TRBJ2-7,TRBV7-2,CASSRNLTSLFNRDRGVEQYF,TGTGCCAGCAGCCGTAACCTAACTTCCCTCTTTAACCGGGACAGGGGCGTCGAGCAGTACTTC
NA,TRBD1,TRBJ1-1,TRBV19,CASSTQGERTEAFF,TGTGCCAGTAGTACCCAGGGGGAGCGCACTGAAGCTTTCTTT
few,TRBD1,TRBJ1-6,TRBV6-6,CASSYTQGQGVSPLHF,TGTGCCAGCAGTTACACACAGGGACAGGGAGTTTCACCCCTCCACTTT
few,NA,TRBJ2-7,TRBV12-3/TRBV12-4,CASSSDAGTVEQYF,TGTGCCAGCAGTTCGGACGCGGGGACGGTGGAGCAGTACTTC
NA,TRBD2,TRBJ2-1,TRBV11-1,CASSLVAGPAVRQFF,TGTGCCAGCAGCTTAGTAGCGGGACCGGCGGTTAGGCAGTTCTTC
NA,NA,TRBJ2-2,TRBV6-2/TRBV6-3,CASSYHPDFRELFF,TGTGCCAGCAGCTACCATCCCGATTTTCGGGAGCTGTTTTTT
NA,TRBD1,TRBJ1-6,TRBV12-3/TRBV12-4,CASSHRQGLGNSPLHF,TGTGCCAGCAGTCACCGACAGGGCCTTGGGAATTCACCCCTCCACTTT
NA,TRBD1,TRBJ2-1,TRBV19,CASSIAGQGGVEQFF,TGTGCCAGTAGTATAGCTGGACAGGGTGGTGTTGAGCAGTTCTTC
few,TRBD1,TRBJ1-6,TRBV7-2,CASSSTLQGADSPLHF,TGTGCCAGCAGCTCTACGTTACAGGGGGCGGACTCACCCCTCCACTTT
NA,NA,TRBJ2-5,TRBV7-9,CASSDAAETQYF,TGTGCCAGCAGCGATGCGGCCGAGACCCAGTACTTC
few,TRBD1,TRBJ1-6,TRBV19,CASSTDREDAPLHF,TGTGCCAGTAGTACTGACAGGGAGGACGCACCCCTCCACTTT
many,NA,TRBJ1-2,TRBV7-3,CASSPGPGHGYTF,TGTGCCAGCAGCCCTGGCCCAGGACATGGCTACACCTTC
NA,NA,TRBJ2-3,TRBV7-2,CASSLNTHGTDTQYF,TGTGCCAGCAGCTTAAATACTCACGGTACAGATACGCAGTATTTT
many,NA,TRBJ1-3,TRBV7-2,CASSKRREPPGNTIYF,TGTGCCAGCAGCAAGAGGAGGGAGCCGCCGGGAAACACCATATATTTT
NA,NA,TRBJ2-3,TRBV7-2,CASSLVRTSAQYF,TGTGCCAGCAGCTTAGTAAGGACCTCCGCCCAGTATTTT
few,TRBD1,TRBJ2-7,TRBV27,CASSRQGAYEQYF,TGTGCCAGCAGCCGACAGGGGGCCTACGAGCAGTACTTC
many,NA,TRBJ1-1,TRBV7-2,CASSQGVGYTEAFF,TGTGCCAGCTCGCAGGGTGTTGGGTACACTGAAGCTTTCTTT
NA,NA,TRBJ2-7,TRBV6-6,CASSPPGLNYEQYF,TGTGCCAGCAGTCCCCCCGGACTTAACTACGAGCAGTACTTC
few,NA,TRBJ2-5,TRBV5-4,CASSFYGSAGGETQYF,TGTGCCAGCAGCTTTTACGGGAGCGCCGGGGGTGAGACCCAGTACTTC
many,NA,TRBJ1-1,TRBV6-1,CASSHRATYTEAFF,TGTGCCAGCAGTCACCGGGCAACCTACACTGAAGCTTTCTTT
NA,TRBD1,TRBJ2-1,TRBV15,CATSRDLTGVAEQFF,TGTGCCACCAGCAGAGATCTGACAGGGGTGGCTGAGCAGTTCTTC
few,NA,TRBJ2-1,TRBV4-3,CASSHRTGTGNNEQFF,TGCGCCAGCAGCCACCGAACCGGGACGGGGAACAATGAGCAGTTCTTC
NA,NA,TRBJ2-1,TRBV12-5,CASGLQGSYNEQFF,TGTGCTAGTGGTCTACAGGGTTCCTACAATGAGCAGTTCTTC